This T cell receptor beta chain stems from a study of T cell responses to AZD1222 COVID-19 vaccine. Assay used: immunoSEQ multiplex PCR; TCRdb lists only in-frame clones, some missing. This repertoire shows approximately 150,000 clones, approximately 86% found once; its top ten account for approximately 4.7%. From germline, CDR1 is LNHDA and CDR2 SQIVND (reference sequence). This CDR3 spans 15 amino acids. J gave up 5 bases and V 3 bases, and 9 bases lay outside the gene matches. The clonotype was recovered from an adult who received the AZD1222 COVID-19 vaccine. The rearrangement uses TRBV19 and TRBJ2-7; TRBD2 aligns across 8 bases. Sample: peripheral blood, taken 28 days after the second AZD1222 dose. The CDR3 bases are TGTGCCAGTAGTATCGCAAGCGGGAGTACCGACGAGCAGTACTTC. Translated: CASSIASGSTDEQYF.